This TCR beta chain derives from a study of blood T cell repertoires in COVID-19. Turning to the study itself: From the United States, Italy and Spain came samples of acute and convalescent COVID-19. PBMCs, B-cell-depleted T cells, or T cells provided the cDNA or gDNA that made up the material.

This clone was recorded only once. An end of the junction does not agree with germline; a read error may underlie this. Germline lookup yields CDR1 SNHLY and CDR2 FYNNEI. The CDR3 is 12 residues long. Original handling: Estimation of nucleated cell counts relied on the amplification of reference gene primers. Measured with immunoSEQ multiplex PCR; TCRdb has only the in-frame clones, and not every one. The DNA was the basis for D and trimming; V, J and clone size are from that table. The table lists some 350,000 clones, approximately 86% of them singletons. The rearrangement links TRBV2 to TRBJ2-2; TRBD2 agrees at 9 bases. The TCR originated in a human donor in a cohort sampled during active COVID-19. The sample comprised peripheral blood. CDR3: CASSEGREGPRF. CDR3 bases: TGTGCCAGCAGTGAAGGGCGGGAGGGCCCTCGGTTT. The full variable domain, rest sourced from reference TRBV2 and TRBJ2-2, is EPEVTQTPSHQVTQMGQEVILRCVPISNHLYFYWYRQILGQKVEFLVSFYNNEISEKSEIFDDQFSVERPDGSNFTLKIRSTKLEDSAMYFCASSEGREGPRFGEGSRLTVL.